The text below deals with one T cell receptor (beta chain). This entry belongs to a study of control samples from healthy donors and cancer patients. Sequencing was performed with immunoSEQ multiplex PCR; in TCRdb, only in-frame clones are kept and a portion is missing. The sample has about 83,000 clones; roughly 91% are singletons. Sequenced sample: blood. The sequence derives from a man under 40 in good health.

The CDR3 DNA is TGTGCCAGTAACGGACAGGGAGACGGCTACACCTTC. It specifies CASNGQGDGYTF. The chain uses TRBV19 and TRBJ1-2; the match to TRBD1 covers 8 bases. Germline trimming cut 7 bases from V and 8 bases from J; bases unmatched to any gene: 6. Germline V gives CDR1 LNHDA, CDR2 SQIVND (reference sequence). The CDR3 sequence is 12 residues long.